This is a list of T cell receptor beta chains from one sample in a study of blood T cells in healthy people across ages. MiXCR was run by TCRdb on the 5' RACE reads, yielding one entry per CDR3 protein. The table shows just under 900,000 distinct CDR3 sequences, with 25% to 30% occurring only once. The source material was blood. These receptors all stem from a woman older than 75 in good health. CDR3s include the opening cysteine and the closing phenylalanine or tryptophan. A row's size may be missing; if present it is once, few, many or a size class.

j_call	clone_size	v_call	cdr3_aa
TRBJ2-7	many	TRBV11-2	CASSFQGAQYNEQYF
TRBJ1-6	many	TRBV6-5	CASKKEVRSYNSPLHF
TRBJ1-1	few	TRBV6-5	CASSYIRGAEAFF
TRBJ1-1	.	TRBV18	CASSPATWDTEAFF
TRBJ2-2	few	TRBV4-2	CASSQDRGIRDTGELFF
TRBJ1-2	.	TRBV10-2	CASSGQPTSYGYTF
TRBJ2-2	.	TRBV12-3/TRBV12-4	CASSSGTGLFTGELFF
TRBJ1-6	few	TRBV6-2/TRBV6-3	CASRAGTGFSPLHF
TRBJ1-2	.	TRBV6-5	CASSSPGHGPYGYTF
TRBJ2-1	.	TRBV20-1	CSARPSGRAGYEQFF
TRBJ1-1	few	TRBV6-6	CASSSTDRARAFF
TRBJ1-3	.	TRBV3-1	CASSQGWTGATIYF